What follows describes a single T cell receptor beta chain. This sample is part of a study of blood T cells in healthy people across ages. Germline CDR1 reads DFQATT; CDR2 reads SNEGSKA (reference sequence). The germline V and J ends were trimmed by 0 bases and 6 bases, with 17 bases remaining between them. The CDR3 has 15 amino acids. A J-beta primer mix and a sample-barcoded 5' primer were used in a second PCR of about 7 to 12 cycles. TCRdb reprocessed the 5' RACE reads via MiXCR and lists one record per CDR3 protein. In the table there are some 640,000 distinct CDR3 sequences, 25% to 30% of which are singletons.

The sequence derives from an elderly woman in good health. Source material: blood. This chain joins TRBV20-1 and TRBJ2-5, with a possible D match to TRBD2 (6 bases). CDR3 sequence (DNA): TGCAGTGCTAGAGATTGGGCGGGAAGGAGGAAGACCCAGTACTTC. Its protein is CSARDWAGRRKTQYF.